This entry lists 5 T cell receptor beta chains sequenced from one sample in a study of tumor-infiltrating lymphocytes in oesophageal squamous cell carcinoma. In TCRdb, the PCR reads were re-called with MiXCR into one record per CDR3 protein. This sample has fewer than 6,500 distinct CDR3 sequences, with about 15% found just once. Sequencing input: esophageal tumor tissue. The origin of the receptors is a male donor with esophageal squamous cell carcinoma.

This clonotype has only a few counts. A junction end diverges from the germline sequence, so it may reflect a read error. The chain recombines TRBV5-3 with TRBJ2-1; 8 bases align to TRBD2. TRBV5-3 is marked as an open reading frame, function uncertain. The CDR3 runs to 15 residues. CDR3 sequence reads: CASSWRGALNKEQFF. Here the CDR3 DNA reads TGTGCCAGCAGCTGGCGGGGGGCCTTAAACAAGGAGCAGTTCTTC.

The rearrangement joins TRBV6-1 to TRBJ1-5; D remains unclear. V lost 5 bases and J lost 2, with 10 bases in between. Germline V gene data show CDR1 as MNHNS and CDR2 as SASEGT. The CDR3 sequence is 14 residues long. CDR3 in DNA: TGTGCCAGCAGTTTGGACGGAGGCAATCAGCCCCAGCATTTT. Translation: CASSLDGGNQPQHF.

This clonotype was found a few times. Since the CDR3 does not end with the conserved phenylalanine or tryptophan, this likely comes from a read error. No DNA is shown, since the ends of the CDR3 on it are uncertain; the CDR3 is the one TCRdb lists. The rearrangement links TRBV7-9 to TRBJ2-5; the DNA was not compared with TRBD1, the D call given in the table. The CDR3 is 16 amino acids long, termini counted. CDR1 is SEHNR, CDR2 FQNEAQ, per germline (reference sequence). CDR3 protein: CASSSGQGNSPLHFGN.

The chain has TRBV11-1 and TRBJ2-5; no firm D call. Germline V gene sequence: CDR1 SGHAT, CDR2 FQDESV (reference sequence). Trimming took off 6 bases at V and 11 bases at J, with 31 bases between the two ends. There are 17 residues in the CDR3. The chain's CDR3 is CASSYRNNVTYSYEQYF. In DNA, the CDR3 is TGTGCCAGCAGTTATCGGAATAATGTGACTTACTCCTATGAGCAGTACTTC.

This clonotype was seen ten or more times. The chain is built from TRBV5-4 and TRBJ2-5; D call uncertain. The CDR3 consists of 14 residues. Germline values: CDR1 SGHNT, CDR2 YYREEE (reference sequence). The ends were cut back, 2 bases at V and 2 bases at J, with 10 bases in the middle. The CDR3, as DNA: TGTGCCAGCAGCTTACCACGTGAACAAGAGACCCAGTACTTC. Translation: CASSLPREQETQYF.